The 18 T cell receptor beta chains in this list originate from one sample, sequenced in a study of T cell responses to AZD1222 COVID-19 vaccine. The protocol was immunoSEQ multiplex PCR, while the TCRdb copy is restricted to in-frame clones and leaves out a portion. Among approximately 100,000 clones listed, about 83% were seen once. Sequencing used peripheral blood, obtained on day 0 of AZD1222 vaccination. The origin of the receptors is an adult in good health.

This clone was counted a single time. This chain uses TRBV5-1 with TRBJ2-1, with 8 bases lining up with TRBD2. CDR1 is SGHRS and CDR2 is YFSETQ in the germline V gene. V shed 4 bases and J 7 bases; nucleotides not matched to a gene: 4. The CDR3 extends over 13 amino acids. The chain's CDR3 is CASSREGHNEQFF. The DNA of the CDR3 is TGCGCCAGCAGCCGGGAGGGCCATAATGAGCAGTTCTTC.

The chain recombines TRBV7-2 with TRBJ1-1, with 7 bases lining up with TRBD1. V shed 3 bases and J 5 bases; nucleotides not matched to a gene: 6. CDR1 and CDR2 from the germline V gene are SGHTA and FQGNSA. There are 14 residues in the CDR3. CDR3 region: CASSFNDRATEAFF. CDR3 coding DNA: TGTGCCAGCAGCTTTAATGACAGGGCTACTGAAGCTTTCTTT. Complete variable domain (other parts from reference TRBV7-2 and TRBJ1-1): GAGVSQSPSNKVTEKGKDVELRCDPISGHTALYWYRQSLGQGLEFLIYFQGNSAPDKSGLPSDRFSAERTGGSVSTLTIQRTQQEDSAVYLCASSFNDRATEAFFGQGTRLTVV.

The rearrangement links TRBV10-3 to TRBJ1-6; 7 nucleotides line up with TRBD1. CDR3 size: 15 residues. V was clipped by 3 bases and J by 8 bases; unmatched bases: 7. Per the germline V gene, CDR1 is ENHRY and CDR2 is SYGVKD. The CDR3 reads CAISDPTGNDSPLHF. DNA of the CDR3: TGTGCCATCAGTGATCCGACAGGGAATGATTCACCCCTCCACTTT.

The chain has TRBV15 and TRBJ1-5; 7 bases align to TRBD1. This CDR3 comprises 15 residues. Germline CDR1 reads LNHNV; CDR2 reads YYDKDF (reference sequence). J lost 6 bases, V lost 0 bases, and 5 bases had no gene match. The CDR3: CATSRDLTGTQPQHF. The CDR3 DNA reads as TGTGCCACCAGCAGAGATTTGACAGGGACTCAGCCCCAGCATTTT.

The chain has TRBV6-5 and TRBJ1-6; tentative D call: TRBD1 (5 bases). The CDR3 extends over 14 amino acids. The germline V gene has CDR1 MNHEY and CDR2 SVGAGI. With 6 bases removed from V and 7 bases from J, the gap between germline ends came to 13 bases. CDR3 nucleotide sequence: TGTGCCAGCAGCTATGGGGCTCCCAATTCACCCCTCCACTTT. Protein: CASSYGAPNSPLHF.

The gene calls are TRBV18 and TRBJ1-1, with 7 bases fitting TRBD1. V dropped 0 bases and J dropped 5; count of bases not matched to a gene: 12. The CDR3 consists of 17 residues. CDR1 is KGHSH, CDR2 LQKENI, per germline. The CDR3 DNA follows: TGTGCCAGCTCACCACCCAACCGACAGGGCCTAAGTACTGAAGCTTTCTTT. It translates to CASSPPNRQGLSTEAFF.

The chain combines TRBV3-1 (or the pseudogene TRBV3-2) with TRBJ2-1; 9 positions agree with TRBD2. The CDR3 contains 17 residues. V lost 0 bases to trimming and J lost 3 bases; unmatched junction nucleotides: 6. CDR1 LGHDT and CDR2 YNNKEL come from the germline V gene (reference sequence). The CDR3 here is CASSQDPVAGVYNEQFF. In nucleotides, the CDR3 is TGTGCCAGCAGCCAAGATCCGGTAGCGGGAGTCTACAATGAGCAGTTCTTC.

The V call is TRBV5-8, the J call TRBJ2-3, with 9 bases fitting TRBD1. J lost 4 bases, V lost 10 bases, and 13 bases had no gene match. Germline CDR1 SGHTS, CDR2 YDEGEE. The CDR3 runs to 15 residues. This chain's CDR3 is CASTQTGGIADTQYF. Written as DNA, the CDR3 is TGTGCCTCCACTCAAACAGGGGGCATCGCAGATACGCAGTATTTT.

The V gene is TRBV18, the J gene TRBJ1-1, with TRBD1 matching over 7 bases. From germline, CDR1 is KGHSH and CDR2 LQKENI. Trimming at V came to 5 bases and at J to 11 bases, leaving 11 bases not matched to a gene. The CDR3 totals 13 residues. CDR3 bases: TGTGCCAGCTCATCCCCGGGACAGTGGAGGGCTTTCTTT. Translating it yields CASSSPGQWRAFF.

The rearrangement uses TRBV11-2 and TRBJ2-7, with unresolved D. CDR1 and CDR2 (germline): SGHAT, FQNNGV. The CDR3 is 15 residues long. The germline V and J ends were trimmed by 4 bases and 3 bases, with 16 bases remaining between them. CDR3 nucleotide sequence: TGTGCCAGCAGCTATTTACCCGGGCCGGACTACGAGCAGTACTTC. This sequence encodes CASSYLPGPDYEQYF.

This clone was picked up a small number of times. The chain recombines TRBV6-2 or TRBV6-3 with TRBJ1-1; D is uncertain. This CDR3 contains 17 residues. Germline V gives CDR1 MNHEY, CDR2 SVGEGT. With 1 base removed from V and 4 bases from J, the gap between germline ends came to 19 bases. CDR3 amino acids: CASSYYPSLNPGTEAFF. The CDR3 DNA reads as TGTGCCAGCAGTTACTATCCGTCGTTGAACCCGGGCACTGAAGCTTTCTTT.

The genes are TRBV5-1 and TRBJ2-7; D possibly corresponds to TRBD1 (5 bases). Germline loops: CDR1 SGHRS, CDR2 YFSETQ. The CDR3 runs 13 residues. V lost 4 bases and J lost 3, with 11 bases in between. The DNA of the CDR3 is TGCGCCAGCAGCACCTCGGACAACTACGAGCAGTACTTC. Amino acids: CASSTSDNYEQYF.

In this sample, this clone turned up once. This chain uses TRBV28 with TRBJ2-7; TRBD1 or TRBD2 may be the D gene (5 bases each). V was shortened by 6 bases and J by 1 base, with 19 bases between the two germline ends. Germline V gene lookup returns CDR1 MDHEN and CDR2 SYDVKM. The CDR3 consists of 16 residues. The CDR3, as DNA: TGTGCCAGCAGCCGGGCCGGGACGTGGAATTCCTACGAGCAGTACTTC. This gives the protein CASSRAGTWNSYEQYF.

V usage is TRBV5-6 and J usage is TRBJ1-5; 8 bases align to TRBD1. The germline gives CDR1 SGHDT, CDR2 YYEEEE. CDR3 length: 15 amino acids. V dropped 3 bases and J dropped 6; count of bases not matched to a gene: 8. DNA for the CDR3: TGTGCCAGCAGCTGGGGCCCGGACAGGGCTCAGCCCCAGCATTTT. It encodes CASSWGPDRAQPQHF.

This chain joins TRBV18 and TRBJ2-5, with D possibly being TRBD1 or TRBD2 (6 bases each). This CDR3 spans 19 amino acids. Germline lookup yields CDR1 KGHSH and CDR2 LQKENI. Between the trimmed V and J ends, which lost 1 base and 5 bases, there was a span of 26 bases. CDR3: CASSPRGTSRLARGETQYF. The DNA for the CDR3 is TGTGCCAGCTCACCACGCGGGACCTCGCGTCTAGCGAGGGGGGAGACCCAGTACTTC.

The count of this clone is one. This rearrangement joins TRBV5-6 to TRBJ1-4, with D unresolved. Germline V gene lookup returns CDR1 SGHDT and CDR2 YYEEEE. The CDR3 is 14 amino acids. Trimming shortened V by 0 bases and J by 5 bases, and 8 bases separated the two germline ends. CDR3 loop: CASSLGRINEKLFF. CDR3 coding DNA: TGTGCCAGCAGCTTGGGACGGATAAATGAAAAACTGTTTTTT.

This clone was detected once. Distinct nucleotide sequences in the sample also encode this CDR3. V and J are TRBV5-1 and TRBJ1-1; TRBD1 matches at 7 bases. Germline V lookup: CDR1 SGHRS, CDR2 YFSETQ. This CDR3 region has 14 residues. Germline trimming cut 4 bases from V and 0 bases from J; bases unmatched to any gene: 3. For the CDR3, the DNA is TGCGCCAGCAGCCCCGGGACAGTGAACACTGAAGCTTTCTTT. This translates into CASSPGTVNTEAFF.

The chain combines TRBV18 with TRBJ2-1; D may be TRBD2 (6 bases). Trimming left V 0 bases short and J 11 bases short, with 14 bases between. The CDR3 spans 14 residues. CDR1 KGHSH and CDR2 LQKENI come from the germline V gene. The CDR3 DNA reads TGTGCCAGCTCACCACCGGCGGGACGGCCGAAGCAGTTCTTC. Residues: CASSPPAGRPKQFF. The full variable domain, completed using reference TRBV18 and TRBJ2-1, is NAGVMQNPRHLVRRRGQEARLRCSPMKGHSHVYWYRQLPEEGLKFMVYLQKENIIDESGMPKERFSAEFPKEGPSILRIQQVVRGDSAAYFCASSPPAGRPKQFFGPGTRLTVL.